The 10 T cell receptor beta chains reported below all come from one sample, sequenced in a study of T-cell reconstitution after alpha-beta-depleted transplantation in children. Unique molecular identifiers featured in how the TCRbeta library was prepared. A single record per CDR3 protein comes from TCRdb applying MiXCR to the PCR reads. The sample includes around 440,000 distinct CDR3 sequences, more than 9% seen only once; the top ten take just over 2%. Sequenced here: PBMCs, sampled before TCRalphabeta/CD19-depleted stem cell transplant. The source of these receptors is a child aged 2 to 10 with inherited bone marrow failure, due to receive a stem cell transplant.

This clonotype came up a few times. This chain links TRBV7-2 with TRBJ2-1; TRBD2 aligns across 9 bases. V gave up 1 base and J gave up 2 bases; unmatched junction bases: 3. This CDR3 region has 16 residues. Germline V gene sequence: CDR1 SGHTA, CDR2 FQGNSA. CDR3 bases: TGTGCCAGCAGCTTAGGAGCGGGAGGAGCCTACAATGAGCAGTTCTTC. As protein: CASSLGAGGAYNEQFF.

This clonotype was seen many times. The rearrangement uses TRBV5-6 and TRBJ2-1; the D gene is possibly TRBD1 (6 bases). V lost 0 bases and J lost 3, with 13 bases in between. The CDR3 is 16 amino acids. Germline CDR1 and CDR2: SGHDT and YYEEEE. DNA for the CDR3: TGTGCCAGCAGCTTGGGGATACAGGGCCACTACAATGAGCAGTTCTTC. Amino acid sequence: CASSLGIQGHYNEQFF.

This clonotype was detected many times. The rearrangement joins TRBV4-3 to TRBJ2-1, with 11 bases matching TRBD2. Germline V gene lookup returns CDR1 LGHNA and CDR2 YSLEER. V shed 0 bases and J 2 bases; nucleotides not matched to a gene: 9. The CDR3 is made up of 19 amino acids. The CDR3 is CASSQDRTSGSPAYNEQFF. DNA for the CDR3: TGCGCCAGCAGCCAAGATCGAACTAGCGGGAGTCCCGCCTACAATGAGCAGTTCTTC.

This clonotype was seen more than once but under ten times. The chain links TRBV3-1 to TRBJ1-2; no reliable D call. Germline V lookup: CDR1 LGHDT, CDR2 YNNKEL (reference sequence). The CDR3 extends over 15 amino acids. Trimming took off 2 bases at V and 1 base at J, with 11 bases between the two ends. The CDR3 region is CASSQSTGDNYGYTF. The CDR3 bases are TGTGCCAGCAGCCAATCGACCGGGGATAACTATGGCTACACCTTC.

The gene calls are TRBV10-3 and TRBJ2-7, with TRBD1 as a possible D gene (6 bases). The CDR3 spans 15 residues. V dropped 2 bases and J dropped 6 bases, with 17 bases sitting between them. CDR1 ENHRY and CDR2 SYGVKD come from the germline V gene. CDR3 sequence: CAISEPQGNRIEQYF. CDR3 bases: TGTGCCATCAGTGAGCCACAGGGTAACCGAATCGAGCAGTACTTC.

In regard to this clonotype: Being one base from a much bigger clone, this may be a read error. The chain recombines TRBV27 with TRBJ2-5; 8 bases are a match to TRBD1. CDR1 MNHEY and CDR2 SMNVEV come from the germline V gene (reference sequence). J lost 10 bases, V lost 6 bases, and 4 bases had no gene match. This CDR3 comprises 11 residues. CDR3 amino acids: CASSPGQDQYF. The CDR3, as DNA: TGTGCCAGCAGCCCGGGACAGGACCAGTACTTC.

The chain has TRBV19 and TRBJ2-1; D is uncertain. Trimming left V 3 bases short and J 2 bases short, with 5 bases between. Germline V gene lookup returns CDR1 LNHDA and CDR2 SQIVND (reference sequence). The CDR3 length is 13 residues. The CDR3 nucleotides read TGTGCCAGTAGTATGCTAGCCTACAATGAGCAGTTCTTC. Its translation is CASSMLAYNEQFF.

There are many counts of this clonotype. V gene TRBV29-1 combines with J gene TRBJ2-7, with a tentative D call TRBD2 (5 bases). This CDR3 has 11 residues. Germline lookup yields CDR1 SQVTM and CDR2 ANQGSEA. The V end was cut by 7 bases, the J end by 7 bases, with 14 bases between. The CDR3 sequence: CSGTQLGEQYF. The CDR3 DNA reads TGCAGCGGGACTCAACTGGGGGAGCAGTACTTC.

Comments on this clonotype: A single base separates this from a much larger clone, so it may be a read error. The V gene is TRBV7-2, the J gene TRBJ1-1; D uncertain. CDR1 is SGHTA and CDR2 is FQGNSA in the germline V gene. This CDR3 has 12 amino acids. V was shortened by 3 bases and J by 12 bases, with 14 bases between the two germline ends. The CDR3 region has the DNA TGTGCCAGCAGCTTCTTCAATGGGAAATCTTTCTTT. Its translation is CASSFFNGKSFF.

Comment on this clonotype: This may come from a read error, since a much larger clone is one base off. The rearrangement joins TRBV6-5 to TRBJ2-4; D might be TRBD2 (6 bases). This CDR3 is built from 16 residues. Germline V CDR1 and CDR2: MNHEY, SVGAGI. The CDR3 sequence: CASSYIGGLAKNLQYF. CDR3 nucleotides: TGTGCCAGCAGTTACATCGGGGGTCTAGCCAAAAACCTTCAGTACTTC.